One sample yielded the 29 T cell receptor beta chains listed below, sequenced in a study of identical twins. Each CDR3 protein is one row after TCRdb ran MiXCR on the 5' RACE reads. The data contain 300,000 to 400,000 distinct CDR3 sequences, about 10% of them singletons. The sequenced sample consisted of naive T cells sorted from blood. Receptors originate from a woman in her forties or fifties in good health.

This clonotype was found a few times. The rearrangement links TRBV19 to TRBJ2-1; TRBD2 aligns across 7 bases. The CDR3 has 14 residues. V shed 6 bases, J shed 7 bases, and the junction held 9 bases outside the gene matches. Germline V gene data show CDR1 as LNHDA and CDR2 as SQIVND (reference sequence). The chain's CDR3 is CASRPGLVVNEQFF. CDR3 nucleotide sequence: TGTGCCAGTAGACCCGGACTAGTAGTTAATGAGCAGTTCTTC. The full variable domain, completed using reference TRBV19 and TRBJ2-1, is DGGITQSPKYLFRKEGQNVTLSCEQNLNHDAMYWYRQDPGQGLRLIYYSQIVNDFQKGDIAEGYSVSREKKESFPLTVTSAQKNPTAFYLCASRPGLVVNEQFFGPGTRLTVL.

This clonotype has just a few counts. In nucleotides, the CDR3 is TGTGCCAGCAGCCCGAAGTTCCCTGGTAACTATGGCTACACCTTC. This gives the protein CASSPKFPGNYGYTF. V is TRBV7-9 and J is TRBJ1-2; D uncertain. The CDR3 contains 15 residues. Germline V gene data show CDR1 as SEHNR and CDR2 as FQNEAQ (reference sequence). V lost 5 bases, J lost 1 base, and 14 bases lay in between.

This clonotype was seen ten or more times. The V gene is TRBV6-6, the J gene TRBJ2-3, with D uncertain. V was clipped by 2 bases and J by 4 bases, with 4 bases between them. The V gene's germline CDR1 is MNHNY and CDR2 SVGAGI (reference sequence). There are 12 residues in the CDR3. The CDR3 DNA follows: TGTGCCAGCAGTTACAGCCCAGATACGCAGTATTTT. Protein product: CASSYSPDTQYF.

This clonotype was found a few times. V gene TRBV7-9 combines with J gene TRBJ2-1; the match to TRBD2 covers 8 bases. The germline V gene encodes CDR1 SEHNR and CDR2 FQNEAQ (reference sequence). This CDR3 is built from 13 residues. Losses at the gene ends were 2 bases for V and 14 bases for J; bases not matched to a gene: 8. The CDR3 DNA reads TGTGCCAGCAGCTTACTTGGGCGGGGGGTAAAGTTCTTC. Its protein product is CASSLLGRGVKFF. The full variable domain, in which reference TRBV7-9 and TRBJ2-1 provide the parts outside the CDR3, is DTGVSQNPRHKITKRGQNVTFRCDPISEHNRLYWYRQTLGQGPEFLTYFQNEAQLEKSRLLSDRFSAERPKGSFSTLEIQRTEQGDSAMYLCASSLLGRGVKFFGPGTRLTVL.

The V gene is TRBV5-1, the J gene TRBJ2-7, with a possible D match to TRBD2 (6 bases). This CDR3 comprises 13 residues. V was shortened by 4 bases and J by 6 bases, with 14 bases between the two germline ends. Per germline, CDR1 SGHRS and CDR2 YFSETQ. The CDR3 region has the DNA TGCGCCAGCAGCCAAGTGGTGGGGGGCGAGCAGTACGTC. Encoded protein: CASSQVVGGEQYV.

This clonotype was seen ten or more times. The chain has TRBV6-2 or TRBV6-3 and TRBJ2-3, with 7 bases that match TRBD2. This CDR3 is 13 amino acids long. Germline trimming cut 8 bases from V and 2 bases from J; bases unmatched to any gene: 4. CDR1 and CDR2 (germline): MNHEY, SVGEGT. CDR3: CASGRGATDTQYF. In nucleotides, the CDR3 is TGTGCCAGCGGGAGGGGAGCCACAGATACGCAGTATTTT.

The V gene is TRBV12-3 or TRBV12-4, the J gene TRBJ2-2, with D maybe TRBD1 (6 bases). V was trimmed by 3 bases and J by 2 bases, leaving 10 bases between them. CDR3 length: 15 amino acids. For the CDR3, the DNA is TGTGCCAGCAGTTTCTCGACAGGCAACACCGGGGAGCTGTTTTTT. Protein product: CASSFSTGNTGELFF.

This clonotype was counted only a few times. This chain joins TRBV6-5 and TRBJ2-5; TRBD2 might be the D (5 bases). Per germline, CDR1 MNHEY and CDR2 SVGAGI. The V end was cut by 0 bases, the J end by 1 base, with 12 bases between. The CDR3 runs to 16 residues. The CDR3 DNA sequence: TGTGCCAGCAGTTACTCGTGGACTGCTCTCCAAGAGACCCAGTACTTC. Encoded protein: CASSYSWTALQETQYF.

The chain couples TRBV12-3 or TRBV12-4 to TRBJ1-6; 9 bases fit TRBD1. The junction had 3 bases not matched to a gene; V was cut back by 6 bases and J by 0 bases. This CDR3 is built from 16 residues. CDR3 loop: CASRGTGSSYNSPLHF. DNA of the CDR3: TGTGCCAGCAGGGGGACAGGGAGCTCCTATAATTCACCCCTCCACTTT.

This clonotype has just a few counts. V gene TRBV5-1 combines with J gene TRBJ2-2, with TRBD2 identical over 14 bases. Trimming took 1 base from V and 1 from J; bases not matched to a gene: 3. This CDR3 region has 18 residues. Germline V lookup: CDR1 SGHRS, CDR2 YFSETQ. The CDR3 protein is CASSLLGTSGRNTGELFF. In DNA form, the CDR3 reads TGCGCCAGCAGCTTGTTGGGGACTAGCGGGAGGAACACCGGGGAGCTGTTTTTT.

The chain has TRBV5-1 and TRBJ2-5; 10 bases align to TRBD2. After removal of 6 bases from V and 5 bases from J, the junction contained 4 bases not matched to a gene. The germline CDR1 and CDR2 sequences are SGHRS and YFSETQ. The CDR3 is 13 residues long. The CDR3 is CASTLAGAETQYF. CDR3 in DNA: TGCGCCAGCACCCTAGCGGGAGCCGAGACCCAGTACTTC.

The chain carries TRBV21-1 and TRBJ2-7; the table gives TRBD1 as D, unverified against the DNA. TRBV21-1 is listed as a pseudogene. CDR3 length: 15 residues. Here the CDR3 reads CASSKVGTLSYEQYF. The DNA for the CDR3 is TGTGCCAGCAGCAAAGTTGGGACCTTATCCTACGAGCAGTACTTC.

This clonotype has more than one count but fewer than ten. The V call is TRBV25-1, the J call TRBJ2-7; D remains ambiguous. The CDR3 has 14 residues. Trimming stripped 3 bases from V and 2 bases from J, with 11 bases between. The germline V gene encodes CDR1 MGHDK and CDR2 SYGVNS. The CDR3 region has the DNA TGTGCCAGCAGTGACCCCCGACGGCCCTACGAGCAGTACGTC. Translation: CASSDPRRPYEQYV.

With respect to this clonotype: The germline gene is not matched at one end of the junction; a read error may be the cause. The genes are TRBV2 and TRBJ2-1; TRBD2 is a possible D gene (6 bases). Per germline, CDR1 SNHLY and CDR2 FYNNEI. The CDR3 is 15 amino acids. CDR3 sequence (DNA): TGTGCCAGCAGGTATAGCGGAAGCTCCTACAATGAGAAGTTCTTC. Translation: CASRYSGSSYNEKFF.

This clonotype was recorded at least ten times. The chain recombines TRBV20-1 with TRBJ2-1, with a tentative D call TRBD2 (6 bases). The ends were cut back, 6 bases at V and 10 bases at J, with 19 bases in the middle. Germline lookup yields CDR1 DFQATT and CDR2 SNEGSKA (reference sequence). CDR3 length: 13 amino acids. For the CDR3, the DNA is TGCAGTGCCAACGTCGCTAGCGAGGAGGAGCAGTTCTTC. It specifies CSANVASEEEQFF.

This clonotype was observed a handful of times. The chain uses TRBV27 and TRBJ2-3; D is perhaps TRBD1 or TRBD2 (5 bases each). CDR1 is MNHEY and CDR2 is SMNVEV in the germline V gene (reference sequence). The CDR3 loop spans 16 amino acids. V was shortened by 2 bases and J by 2 bases, with 14 bases between the two germline ends. CDR3 nucleotide sequence: TGTGCCAGCAGTTTAATCCGGGACGGACTCACAGATACGCAGTATTTT. Amino acids: CASSLIRDGLTDTQYF.

This clonotype was seen ten or more times. The rearrangement links TRBV6-5 to TRBJ2-7, with 7 nucleotides matching TRBD1. Per the germline V gene, CDR1 is MNHEY and CDR2 is SVGAGI. Trimming at V came to 0 bases and at J to 0 bases, leaving 2 bases not matched to a gene. CDR3 length: 15 residues. As DNA, the CDR3 is TGTGCCAGCAGTTACTCTGGGGACAGCTCCTACGAGCAGTACTTC. Protein product: CASSYSGDSSYEQYF.

J is TRBJ2-7 and V is TRBV5-1; the D gene is possibly TRBD2 (5 bases). The CDR3 spans 15 residues. Germline V gene sequence: CDR1 SGHRS, CDR2 YFSETQ. V was cut by 4 bases and J by 2 bases, with 16 bases left in between. The CDR3 region has the DNA TGCGCCAGCAGCGAATCGCCGGGATCTACCTACGAGCAGTACTTC. The encoded protein is CASSESPGSTYEQYF.

This clonotype was detected only a few times. CDR3 amino acids: CASGDRVREKLFF. DNA of the CDR3: TGCGCCAGCGGGGACAGGGTGAGGGAAAAACTGTTTTTT. The V and J genes are TRBV10-2 and TRBJ1-4; 9 positions match TRBD1. Germline V gene sequence: CDR1 WSHSY, CDR2 SAAADI. CDR3 length equals 13 residues. V was clipped by 8 bases and J by 8 bases; unmatched bases: 6.

This chain uses TRBV12-3 or TRBV12-4 with TRBJ2-1; a possible D gene is TRBD2 (6 bases). Trimming pared 1 base from V and 14 bases from J, leaving 21 bases between. CDR3 length: 15 amino acids. The CDR3 DNA is TGTGCCAGCAGTTTAGGGAGGGATCGGGTCTTTGAAAAGTTCTTC. Translated: CASSLGRDRVFEKFF.

In this sample, this clonotype turned up many times. The genes are TRBV24-1 and TRBJ2-4; 11 bases map to TRBD1. Unmatched junction bases numbered 8, after V lost 6 bases and J lost 2 bases. Germline V CDR1 and CDR2: KGHDR, SFDVKD. CDR3 length: 17 residues. The chain's CDR3 is CATSPAGTGGPKNIQYF. CDR3 bases: TGTGCCACCAGTCCGGCCGGGACAGGGGGTCCCAAAAACATTCAGTACTTC.

This clonotype occurred many times. The rearrangement joins TRBV20-1 to TRBJ2-1; D might be TRBD1 (6 bases). The germline V gene encodes CDR1 DFQATT and CDR2 SNEGSKA (reference sequence). V was trimmed by 5 bases and J by 2 bases, leaving 10 bases between them. This CDR3 contains 13 residues. The CDR3 region is CSASGAPYNEQFF. The DNA of the CDR3 is TGCAGTGCTTCAGGGGCCCCCTACAATGAGCAGTTCTTC.

This clonotype was found a few times. The chain uses TRBV6-5 and TRBJ2-7; possible D gene TRBD2, 7 bases. Germline V gives CDR1 MNHEY, CDR2 SVGAGI. V was trimmed by 7 bases and J by 3 bases, leaving 16 bases between them. This CDR3 is built from 14 residues. For the CDR3, the DNA is TGTGCCAGCATGGAAGGGGGACTAAGCTACGAGCAGTACTTC. It codes for CASMEGGLSYEQYF.

The J gene is TRBJ2-7, the V gene TRBV20-1; TRBD2 is a possible D gene (6 bases). The germline V gene encodes CDR1 DFQATT and CDR2 SNEGSKA (reference sequence). The CDR3 covers 11 residues. The germline V and J ends were trimmed by 4 bases and 6 bases, with 10 bases remaining between them. The CDR3 loop reads CSANWGGEQYF. The DNA of the CDR3 is TGCAGTGCTAACTGGGGAGGCGAGCAGTACTTC.

This clonotype has more than one count but fewer than ten. The V and J genes are TRBV6-5 and TRBJ1-2; perhaps TRBD1 as D (6 bases). Germline V gives CDR1 MNHEY, CDR2 SVGAGI. V was trimmed by 0 bases and J by 6 bases, leaving 11 bases between them. The CDR3 spans 14 residues. Here the CDR3 reads CASSYSRGGHGYTF. CDR3 nucleotide sequence: TGTGCCAGCAGTTACTCCCGGGGGGGGCATGGCTACACCTTC.

This clonotype was seen only a few times. This CDR3 reads CASSSPYGGMNTEAFF. The DNA of the CDR3 is TGTGCCAGCAGCTCCCCCTACGGGGGCATGAACACTGAAGCTTTCTTT. V gene TRBV5-5 combines with J gene TRBJ1-1; D is perhaps TRBD1 (6 bases). The germline gives CDR1 SGHKS, CDR2 YYEKEE (reference sequence). V shed 3 bases and J shed 0 bases, with 15 bases lying between them. This CDR3 is 16 amino acids long. The complete variable domain, with remaining parts taken from reference TRBV5-5 and TRBJ1-1, reads DAGVTQSPTHLIKTRGQQVTLRCSPISGHKSVSWYQQVLGQGPQFIFQYYEKEERGRGNFPDRFSARQFPNYSSELNVNALLLGDSALYLCASSSPYGGMNTEAFFGQGTRLTVV.

This clonotype was seen only a few times. V and J are TRBV7-3 and TRBJ1-1; 10 bases fit TRBD1. V gave up 0 bases and J gave up 5 bases; unmatched junction bases: 3. The CDR3 runs to 15 residues. Germline V gives CDR1 SGHTA, CDR2 FQGTGA. The CDR3 sequence: CASSLTGTGVTEAFF. CDR3 DNA: TGTGCCAGCAGCTTAACCGGGACAGGGGTTACTGAAGCTTTCTTT.

This clonotype was picked up many times. The V gene is TRBV12-3 or TRBV12-4, the J gene TRBJ2-5; the match to TRBD2 covers 9 bases. The J segment lost 4 bases and the V segment lost 5 bases, leaving 8 bases of the junction unmatched. The CDR3 spans 15 residues. Written as DNA, the CDR3 is TGTGCCAGCAGTCGGACTAGCGACAGTGTAGAGACCCAGTACTTC. Translating gives CASSRTSDSVETQYF.

This clonotype came up a few times. The gene calls are TRBV7-9 and TRBJ2-5; D ambiguous. V dropped 4 bases and J dropped 5 bases, with 11 bases sitting between them. The CDR3 is 13 amino acids. Looked up from germline, CDR1 is SEHNR and CDR2 is FQNEAQ (reference sequence). In DNA form, the CDR3 reads TGTGCCAGCAGCTGGCCACCCTTGGAGACCCAGTACTTC. Translation gives CASSWPPLETQYF. Based on the CDR3 plus reference TRBV7-9 and TRBJ2-5, the full variable domain is DTGVSQNPRHKITKRGQNVTFRCDPISEHNRLYWYRQTLGQGPEFLTYFQNEAQLEKSRLLSDRFSAERPKGSFSTLEIQRTEQGDSAMYLCASSWPPLETQYFGPGTRLLVL.